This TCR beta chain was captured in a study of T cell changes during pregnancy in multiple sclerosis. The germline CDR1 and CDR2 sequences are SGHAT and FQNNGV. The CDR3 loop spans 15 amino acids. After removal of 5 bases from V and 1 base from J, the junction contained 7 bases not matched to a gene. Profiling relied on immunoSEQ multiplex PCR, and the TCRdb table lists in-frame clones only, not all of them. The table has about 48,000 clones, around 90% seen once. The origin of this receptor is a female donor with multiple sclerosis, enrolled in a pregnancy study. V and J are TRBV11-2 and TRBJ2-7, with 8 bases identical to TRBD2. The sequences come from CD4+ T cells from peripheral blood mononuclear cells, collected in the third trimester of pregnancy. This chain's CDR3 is CASSPWRGASYEQYF. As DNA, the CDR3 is TGTGCCAGCAGCCCATGGCGGGGGGCATCCTACGAGCAGTACTTC.